These 18 T cell receptor beta chains were sequenced from one sample in a study of control samples from healthy donors and cancer patients. Only in-frame clones appear in the TCRdb table, and some are missing; sequencing was by immunoSEQ multiplex PCR. The sample consists of some 250,000 clones, roughly four fifths of them appearing once. Sequenced: PBMCs. These receptors came from a woman aged 55 to 70 with lung cancer.

V usage is TRBV18 and J usage is TRBJ2-4, with TRBD2 matching 8 bases. The CDR3 runs to 14 residues. The germline V gene has CDR1 KGHSH and CDR2 LQKENI. V trimming: 5 bases; J trimming: 6 bases; junction bases outside the gene matches: 6. The CDR3 coding sequence is TGTGCCAGCTCAAGGTCGAGCGGGGGAAACATTCAGTACTTC. Translated, it gives CASSRSSGGNIQYF. The variable domain in full, with the rest retrieved from reference TRBV18 and TRBJ2-4, is NAGVMQNPRHLVRRRGQEARLRCSPMKGHSHVYWYRQLPEEGLKFMVYLQKENIIDESGMPKERFSAEFPKEGPSILRIQQVVRGDSAAYFCASSRSSGGNIQYFGAGTRLSVL.

The chain has TRBV18 and TRBJ1-1, with 9 bases lining up with TRBD1. CDR3 size: 13 residues. V gave up 2 bases and J gave up 10 bases; unmatched junction bases: 5. Germline V gene data show CDR1 as KGHSH and CDR2 as LQKENI. CDR3 sequence reads: CASSPDRGIAAFF. Here the CDR3 DNA reads TGTGCCAGCTCACCAGACAGGGGGATCGCAGCTTTCTTT.

The V and J genes are TRBV27 and TRBJ2-7, with 7 bases aligning to TRBD1. From germline, CDR1 is MNHEY and CDR2 SMNVEV (reference sequence). With V trimmed by 0 bases and J by 7 bases, 15 bases remained unmatched. The CDR3 consists of 17 residues. This CDR3 reads CASSLSPDRPPDAEQYF. DNA for the CDR3: TGTGCCAGCAGTTTATCCCCGGACAGGCCTCCAGATGCAGAGCAGTACTTC.

The chain carries TRBV9 and TRBJ2-7; 10 bases are a match to TRBD2. V lost 1 base to trimming and J lost 7 bases; unmatched junction nucleotides: 11. CDR1 is SGDLS, CDR2 YYNGEE, per germline. The CDR3 extends over 16 amino acids. The CDR3 is CASSVRAGTSAGEQYF. CDR3 sequence (DNA): TGTGCCAGCAGCGTAAGGGCCGGGACTAGCGCCGGGGAGCAGTACTTC.

This rearrangement joins TRBV28 to TRBJ1-5; unclear D gene. V was pared by 3 bases and J by 2 bases, with 11 bases between. The germline V gene has CDR1 MDHEN and CDR2 SYDVKM. CDR3 length equals 15 residues. This CDR3 is CASSFVGEGNQPQHF. The CDR3 DNA sequence: TGTGCCAGCAGTTTTGTGGGAGAGGGCAATCAGCCCCAGCATTTT.

The J gene is TRBJ2-1, the V gene TRBV6-6, with D possibly TRBD1 on 6 matching bases. Germline loops: CDR1 MNHNY, CDR2 SVGAGI (reference sequence). Trimming cost V 2 bases and J 3 bases, with 8 bases left between them. The CDR3 spans 14 residues. The CDR3 here is CASSYGTHYNEQFF. CDR3 sequence (DNA): TGTGCCAGCAGTTACGGGACACACTACAATGAGCAGTTCTTC.

This chain uses TRBV24-1 with TRBJ1-2; 7 nucleotides match TRBD1. Germline V gene sequence: CDR1 KGHDR, CDR2 SFDVKD. V shed 7 bases and J 8 bases; nucleotides not matched to a gene: 6. The length of the CDR3 is 12 residues. The CDR3 DNA reads TGTGCCACCAGCCAGGGGGAATGGGGCTACACCTTC. This gives the protein CATSQGEWGYTF.

V usage is TRBV11-2 and J usage is TRBJ2-7; no clear D gene. Germline lookup yields CDR1 SGHAT and CDR2 FQNNGV. V was shortened by 5 bases and J by 7 bases, with 9 bases between the two germline ends. The CDR3 contains 11 residues. CDR3 nucleotide sequence: TGTGCCAGCAGCCCCGCAAGGGAGCAGTACTTC. It codes for CASSPAREQYF.

The rearrangement uses TRBV30 and TRBJ1-5, with unresolved D. This CDR3 region has 13 residues. Germline V gives CDR1 GTSNPN, CDR2 SVGIG (reference sequence). Trimming removed 3 bases from V and 1 base from J, with 7 bases in between. DNA for the CDR3: TGTGCCTGGAGCGGAGGGAGCAATCAGCCCCAGCATTTT. Encoded protein: CAWSGGSNQPQHF.

A note on this clone: At one end, the junction sequence differs from germline, possibly due to a read error. V usage is TRBV7-7 and J usage is TRBJ1-3; the D gene is possibly TRBD1 (6 bases). The CDR3 contains 19 residues. Germline loops: CDR1 SSHAT, CDR2 FNYEAQ (reference sequence). The CDR3: CASSLEAGGKGNSGNTIYF. The CDR3 DNA follows: TGTGCTAGCAGCTTAGAGGCGGGGGGCAAAGGAAACTCTGGAAACACCATATATTTT.

The rearrangement links TRBV2 to TRBJ2-7, with 7 bases lining up with TRBD2. Unmatched junction bases numbered 6, after V lost 4 bases and J lost 6 bases. Per germline, CDR1 SNHLY and CDR2 FYNNEI. The CDR3 has 13 residues. The chain's CDR3 is CASSASGALEQYF. The DNA for the CDR3 is TGTGCCAGCAGTGCTAGCGGAGCGCTCGAGCAGTACTTC. Full variable domain (remainder filled in from reference TRBV2 and TRBJ2-7): EPEVTQTPSHQVTQMGQEVILRCVPISNHLYFYWYRQILGQKVEFLVSFYNNEISEKSEIFDDQFSVERPDGSNFTLKIRSTKLEDSAMYFCASSASGALEQYFGPGTRLTVT.

This chain uses TRBV5-6 with TRBJ1-5; no firm D call. This CDR3 is built from 12 residues. Trimming stripped 0 bases from V and 2 bases from J, with 0 bases between. Per the germline V gene, CDR1 is SGHDT and CDR2 is YYEEEE. Here the CDR3 DNA reads TGTGCCAGCAGCTTGGGCAATCAGCCCCAGCATTTT. It is translated as CASSLGNQPQHF.

This chain uses TRBV2 with TRBJ1-1; possible D gene TRBD1, 6 bases. Trimming left V 0 bases short and J 11 bases short, with 13 bases between. Germline lookup yields CDR1 SNHLY and CDR2 FYNNEI. The CDR3 has 13 residues. The CDR3 loop reads CASSEATGGAAFF. CDR3 DNA sequence: TGTGCCAGCAGTGAAGCGACAGGCGGCGCGGCTTTCTTT.

The J gene is TRBJ1-2, the V gene TRBV20-1, with D possibly matching TRBD1 (5 bases). The CDR3 length is 10 residues. With 8 bases removed from V and 7 bases from J, the gap between germline ends came to 11 bases. Germline CDR1 DFQATT, CDR2 SNEGSKA (reference sequence). The CDR3 DNA follows: TGCAGTTCCCTCGGGGGTGGCTACACCTTC. It specifies CSSLGGGYTF.

V and J are TRBV7-9 and TRBJ2-2; a weak D match, TRBD2 (5 bases). This CDR3 is built from 15 residues. Germline V gives CDR1 SEHNR, CDR2 FQNEAQ (reference sequence). V was cut by 6 bases and J by 3 bases, with 14 bases left in between. The CDR3 loop reads CASRKGRADTGELFF. The CDR3 DNA reads as TGTGCCAGCAGAAAGGGTCGAGCGGACACCGGGGAGCTGTTTTTT.

The CDR3 bases are TGTGCCAGCAGTTCAGGTCAGGTGACTGAAGCTTTCTTT. The encoded protein is CASSSGQVTEAFF. V usage is TRBV12-3 or TRBV12-4 and J usage is TRBJ1-1; D is unclear. V shed 4 bases and J shed 5 bases, with 11 bases lying between them. The CDR3 length is 13 residues.

The chain links TRBV6-5 to TRBJ1-2; TRBD1 aligns across 7 bases. This CDR3 has 13 residues. Germline lookup yields CDR1 MNHEY and CDR2 SVGAGI. Trimming at V came to 5 bases and at J to 8 bases, leaving 8 bases not matched to a gene. The CDR3 coding sequence is TGTGCCAGCAGTATATACAGGGGTTGGGGCTACACCTTC. Amino acids: CASSIYRGWGYTF.

The CDR3: CATLGDPTNEKLFF. For the CDR3, the DNA is TGTGCCACCCTAGGGGATCCAACTAATGAAAAACTGTTTTTT. This chain links TRBV7-2 with TRBJ1-4; the D gene is possibly TRBD1 (5 bases). From germline, CDR1 is SGHTA and CDR2 FQGNSA. The CDR3 consists of 14 residues. With 10 bases removed from V and 0 bases from J, the gap between germline ends came to 12 bases.